This passage covers 31 T cell receptor beta chains from one sample sequenced in a study of T cell repertoires in cytomegalovirus infection (dated by TCRdb to the late 2010s). The treatment or condition label here, explained by the study, means: in vitro stimulation with specific CMV peptide epitopes to enrich CMV-specific T cells. Antigen specificity for these receptors is unknown. Data came from an Illumina HiSeq 1500. TCRdb reran the public reads through fastp at Q25 and MiXCR, keeping productive beta chains. Under each unique CDR3 protein, matching rows form one entry showing the most common genes and DNA. The sample table records hundreds of thousands of distinct CDR3 sequences; around 29% of these occur just once. The top ten clonotypes cover about an eighth of the sample. The sequencing used cultured CD8+ T cells from PBMCs, collected from culture after CMV antigen stimulation. The receptor source for this set is a human donor in good health (CMV status not recorded). Some clones in this sample may be carry-over from other donors' samples.

The rearrangement joins TRBV5-5 to TRBJ2-2, with a tentative D call TRBD1 (5 bases). V gave up 6 bases and J gave up 1 base, with 19 bases separating them. The CDR3 is 17 residues long. The germline CDR1 and CDR2 sequences are SGHKS and YYEKEE (reference sequence). The CDR3 loop reads CASTPRSIRGNTGELFF. In DNA, the CDR3 is TGTGCCAGCACCCCCCGGAGTATTAGGGGGAACACCGGGGAGCTGTTTTTT.

Points on this clonotype: A much larger clone differs by one base, so this may be a read error. V gene TRBV7-2 combines with J gene TRBJ2-3; tentative D call: TRBD2 (6 bases). The CDR3 totals 15 residues. Germline V gene data show CDR1 as SGHTA and CDR2 as FQGNSA. CDR3 in amino acids: CASSTISGSTDTHYF. CDR3 nucleotides: TGTGCCAGCAGCACCATATCCGGGAGCACAGATACGCACTATTTT.

The rearrangement links TRBV28 to TRBJ2-3; D is possibly TRBD2 (7 bases). With 6 bases removed from V and 6 bases from J, the gap between germline ends came to 16 bases. In germline, CDR1 is MDHEN, CDR2 SYDVKM. The CDR3 runs 14 residues. The CDR3 region has the DNA TGTGCCAGCAGCAAATGGGGGGGGCCGGATACGCAGTATTTT. This encodes CASSKWGGPDTQYF.

This clonotype has just one count. The V and J genes are TRBV11-2 and TRBJ2-3; no definite D call. Germline assignment: CDR1 SGHAT and CDR2 FQNNGV. The V end lost 5 bases, the J end lost 4 bases, and 7 bases lay between the germline ends. The CDR3 extends over 12 amino acids. For the CDR3, the DNA is TGTGCCAGCAGCATCCACCCAGATACGCAGTATTTT. Translating it yields CASSIHPDTQYF.

This clonotype was counted only a few times. The chain joins TRBV6-1 to TRBJ1-1; unclear D gene. V was trimmed by 4 bases and J by 6 bases, leaving 9 bases between them. The CDR3 totals 12 residues. CDR1 is MNHNS and CDR2 is SASEGT in the germline V gene. CDR3 region: CASSVVISEAFF. CDR3 coding DNA: TGTGCCAGCAGTGTGGTAATATCTGAAGCTTTCTTT.

CDR3 DNA sequence: TGTGCCAGTTCCTTTACCGATTACACTGAAGCTTTCTTT. The encoded protein is CASSFTDYTEAFF. The J gene is TRBJ1-1, the V gene TRBV27; D unresolved. Germline assignment: CDR1 MNHEY and CDR2 SMNVEV (reference sequence). The CDR3 sequence is 13 residues long. Trimming removed 9 bases from V and 3 bases from J, with 14 bases in between.

The V call is TRBV19, the J call TRBJ1-5, with D tentatively TRBD1 (6 bases). The CDR3 is 13 residues long. Looked up from germline, CDR1 is LNHDA and CDR2 is SQIVND (reference sequence). The V and J ends lost 3 bases and 7 bases respectively, with 10 bases between them. The CDR3 is CASSIRGGQPQHF. The DNA of the CDR3 is TGTGCCAGTAGTATCAGGGGCGGGCAGCCCCAGCATTTT.

The chain combines TRBV5-6 with TRBJ2-7, with D possibly TRBD2 on 5 matching bases. Trimming took 2 bases from V and 7 from J, leaving 19 bases between them. Germline values: CDR1 SGHDT, CDR2 YYEEEE. The CDR3 contains 15 residues. DNA of the CDR3: TGTGCCAGCAGCTTTTCGGGCTACCGCCGGGGAGAGCAGTACGTC. This sequence encodes CASSFSGYRRGEQYV.

This clonotype was observed many times. The CDR3 is CASSLNPGSEAFF. The CDR3 DNA reads TGTGCCAGCAGCTTAAATCCAGGGTCTGAAGCTTTCTTT. This chain joins TRBV7-3 and TRBJ1-1, with a tentative D call TRBD1 (5 bases). The V end was cut by 1 base, the J end by 6 bases, with 9 bases between. Germline lookup yields CDR1 SGHTA and CDR2 FQGTGA. The CDR3 is made up of 13 amino acids.

V is TRBV6-5 and J is TRBJ2-1; TRBD2 matches 10 bases. The CDR3 covers 17 residues. Germline lookup yields CDR1 MNHEY and CDR2 SVGAGI. V was pared by 6 bases and J by 10 bases, with 18 bases of the junction left unmatched. The DNA of the CDR3 is TGTGCCAGCAGACTAGGCCTCGGGAGCGGGGGGGCGGGGGAGCAGTTCTTC. Translating it yields CASRLGLGSGGAGEQFF.

In DNA, the CDR3 is TGTGCCAGCAGCTTAACCGCGGGGGGTCTAGCCAAAAACATTCAGTACTTC. Its protein product is CASSLTAGGLAKNIQYF. This chain connects TRBV7-6 to TRBJ2-4; TRBD2 aligns across 8 bases. The CDR3 is 17 residues long. Germline CDR1 SGHVS, CDR2 FNYEAQ. The V segment lost 2 bases and the J segment 0 bases; nucleotides outside the gene matches: 6.

The table lists this clonotype with a few counts. The chain recombines TRBV7-6 with TRBJ2-3, with 14 bases lining up with TRBD2. This CDR3 has 19 residues. Unmatched junction bases numbered 10, after V lost 1 base and J lost 4 bases. The germline gives CDR1 SGHVS, CDR2 FNYEAQ. The CDR3 coding sequence is TGTGCCAGCAGCTTAGTTTTGACTAGCGGGGGGGCCGAGGCAGATACGCAGTATTTT. This sequence encodes CASSLVLTSGGAEADTQYF.

The table lists this clonotype with a few counts. This chain links TRBV7-8 with TRBJ2-5; D perhaps matches TRBD2 (5 bases). CDR1 is SGHVS, CDR2 FQNEAQ, per germline. V gave up 1 base and J gave up 0 bases, with 12 bases separating them. This CDR3 comprises 16 residues. Written as DNA, the CDR3 is TGTGCCAGCAGCTTAGAGGTTGAGGGAGACCAAGAGACCCAGTACTTC. Translation gives CASSLEVEGDQETQYF.

The chain is built from TRBV24-1 and TRBJ1-2, with TRBD1 as a possible D gene (5 bases). Germline values: CDR1 KGHDR, CDR2 SFDVKD. The V end was cut by 3 bases, the J end by 8 bases, with 12 bases between. The CDR3 spans 13 residues. CDR3 DNA: TGTGCCACCAGTGATCAGGGCCTTGGGGGCTACACCTTC. Protein product: CATSDQGLGGYTF.

This clonotype was detected many times. V and J are TRBV7-9 and TRBJ2-7; TRBD1 matches 7 bases. The V gene's germline CDR1 is SEHNR and CDR2 FQNEAQ (reference sequence). Germline trimming cut 4 bases from V and 7 bases from J; bases unmatched to any gene: 7. The CDR3 is 13 residues long. The CDR3 loop reads CASSSSTGMEQYF. The CDR3 nucleotides read TGTGCCAGCAGCTCTTCGACAGGGATGGAGCAGTACTTC.

Only a few counts were recorded for this clonotype. The chain recombines TRBV28 with TRBJ2-3; D might be TRBD1 or TRBD2, each matching 5 bases. The CDR3 has 16 amino acids. The germline gives CDR1 MDHEN, CDR2 SYDVKM. V lost 3 bases, J lost 0 bases, and 13 bases lay in between. The CDR3 DNA is TGTGCCAGCAGTTTTTACGGGACGGTAAGCACAGATACGCAGTATTTT. Translating gives CASSFYGTVSTDTQYF.

The chain carries TRBV6-1 and TRBJ2-1; D is possibly TRBD1 (6 bases). Trimming left V 5 bases short and J 7 bases short, with 12 bases between. This CDR3 has 13 amino acids. CDR1 is MNHNS, CDR2 SASEGT, per germline. The CDR3 DNA sequence: TGTGCCAGCAGTTATTGGGACATGAATGAGCAGTTCTTC. Protein sequence: CASSYWDMNEQFF.

This clonotype was observed a few times. The rearrangement links TRBV27 to TRBJ1-1; a possible D gene is TRBD1 (6 bases). The CDR3 has 12 residues. The germline gives CDR1 MNHEY, CDR2 SMNVEV (reference sequence). V lost 7 bases and J 7 bases, leaving 13 bases between the germline ends. The CDR3 loop is CASKTGFGEAFF. The CDR3 DNA reads TGTGCCAGCAAAACAGGGTTCGGTGAAGCTTTCTTT.

This clonotype was seen many times. The rearrangement links TRBV7-8 to TRBJ1-6; TRBD1 agrees at 8 bases. CDR3 length equals 15 residues. Germline lookup yields CDR1 SGHVS and CDR2 FQNEAQ. V dropped 8 bases and J dropped 7; count of bases not matched to a gene: 10. The chain's CDR3 is CASHMKGQGNSPLHF. CDR3 coding DNA: TGTGCCAGCCATATGAAAGGACAGGGAAATTCACCCCTCCACTTT.

This clonotype was seen a handful of times. This CDR3 is CASSPSEGRKNTEAFF. The DNA for the CDR3 is TGTGCCAGCAGCCCAAGTGAGGGGAGGAAGAACACTGAAGCTTTCTTT. The chain has TRBV4-2 and TRBJ1-1; weak D call: TRBD1 (5 bases). V was trimmed by 4 bases and J by 1 base, leaving 16 bases between them. Germline V CDR1 and CDR2: LGHNA, YNFKEQ. The CDR3 runs 16 residues.

Only a few counts were recorded for this clonotype. The chain joins TRBV12-5 to TRBJ1-2; 7 bases fit TRBD1. Trimming at V came to 6 bases and at J to 6 bases, leaving 4 bases not matched to a gene. The CDR3 sequence is 12 residues long. Germline-derived CDR1 and CDR2 are LGHNT and FRNRAP. The CDR3 loop reads CASGNRGDGYTF. CDR3 coding DNA: TGTGCTAGTGGAAACAGGGGAGATGGCTACACCTTC.

This rearrangement joins TRBV28 to TRBJ1-1, with D perhaps matching TRBD1 (5 bases). Per the germline V gene, CDR1 is MDHEN and CDR2 is SYDVKM. The CDR3 runs 14 residues. Trimming took off 7 bases at V and 1 base at J, with 13 bases between the two ends. The CDR3 nucleotides read TGTGCCAGCACCGAGACGGGGGGGAACACTGAAGCTTTCTTT. Translated: CASTETGGNTEAFF.

The V gene is TRBV3-1, the J gene TRBJ1-6; D unclear. The germline V and J ends were trimmed by 0 bases and 3 bases, with 9 bases remaining between them. The CDR3 has 16 residues. The germline V gene has CDR1 LGHDT and CDR2 YNNKEL (reference sequence). The CDR3, as DNA: TGTGCCAGCAGCCAAGATGAGGGAGTCTATAATTCACCCCTCCACTTT. Its translation is CASSQDEGVYNSPLHF.

This clonotype was recorded a few times. The chain recombines TRBV7-9 with TRBJ1-5; a weak D match, TRBD1 (5 bases). The germline V gene encodes CDR1 SEHNR and CDR2 FQNEAQ (reference sequence). V was shortened by 4 bases and J by 5 bases, with 12 bases between the two germline ends. There are 14 residues in the CDR3. The CDR3 spells CASSSSGWDQPQHF. CDR3 DNA: TGTGCCAGCAGCTCCTCAGGGTGGGATCAGCCCCAGCATTTT.

This clonotype occurred a few times. V and J are TRBV27 and TRBJ1-4; D gene unclear. The ends were cut back, 6 bases at V and 8 bases at J, with 10 bases in the middle. Per the germline V gene, CDR1 is MNHEY and CDR2 is SMNVEV (reference sequence). CDR3 length equals 12 residues. CDR3 region: CASRGEEEKLFF. CDR3 in DNA: TGTGCCAGCAGGGGCGAGGAGGAAAAACTGTTTTTT.

This chain connects TRBV3-1 to TRBJ2-6; 7 nucleotides agree with TRBD1. CDR3 size: 18 residues. Trimming removed 0 bases from V and 0 bases from J; junction bases left unmatched: 5. The germline V gene has CDR1 LGHDT and CDR2 YNNKEL (reference sequence). The CDR3 DNA reads TGTGCCAGCAGCCAAGAGACAGGGATACACTCTGGGGCCAACGTCCTGACTTTC. Translated, it gives CASSQETGIHSGANVLTF.

The sample holds many counts of this clonotype. V usage is TRBV7-9 and J usage is TRBJ2-7; D may correspond to TRBD1 or TRBD2 (6 bases each). V was cut by 3 bases and J by 2 bases, with 17 bases left in between. The germline CDR1 and CDR2 sequences are SEHNR and FQNEAQ (reference sequence). The CDR3 consists of 16 residues. The CDR3 coding sequence is TGTGCCAGCAGCTTGGAAGGCGGGACACAGACCTACGAGCAGTACTTC. Amino acid sequence: CASSLEGGTQTYEQYF.

The chain couples TRBV27 to TRBJ2-7; TRBD1 agrees at 9 bases. CDR3 size: 18 residues. After removal of 6 bases from V and 6 bases from J, the junction contained 21 bases not matched to a gene. Germline V gene sequence: CDR1 MNHEY, CDR2 SMNVEV (reference sequence). In DNA form, the CDR3 reads TGTGCCAGCAGCCCGGGACAGGGTCCCCCTATGGTGTTTGCCGAGCAGTACTTC. Residues: CASSPGQGPPMVFAEQYF.

This clonotype was seen a few times. The rearrangement links TRBV20-1 to TRBJ2-7, with 11 bases lining up with TRBD1. Germline V gives CDR1 DFQATT, CDR2 SNEGSKA (reference sequence). CDR3 length equals 13 residues. With 3 bases clipped from V and 6 bases from J, the junction kept 4 bases outside the gene matches. This chain's CDR3 is CSARGTGGFEQYF. In DNA, the CDR3 is TGCAGTGCTAGGGGGACAGGGGGTTTCGAGCAGTACTTC.

This clonotype turned up a few times. The genes are TRBV10-3 and TRBJ1-1; D is unresolved. CDR1 is ENHRY and CDR2 is SYGVKD in the germline V gene. The CDR3 is made up of 15 amino acids. Trimming stripped 11 bases from V and 0 bases from J, with 19 bases between. CDR3 amino acids: CAPKWAEDMNTEAFF. The CDR3 bases are TGTGCCCCAAAATGGGCTGAAGATATGAACACTGAAGCTTTCTTT.

This clonotype was found once. The rearrangement uses TRBV20-1 and TRBJ1-5, with D possibly matching TRBD1 (5 bases). Germline assignment: CDR1 DFQATT and CDR2 SNEGSKA (reference sequence). This CDR3 has 16 amino acids. The ends were cut back, 6 bases at V and 0 bases at J, with 18 bases in the middle. This CDR3 is CSALGMGPGSNQPQHF. The CDR3 DNA reads as TGCAGTGCCTTAGGGATGGGGCCGGGTAGCAATCAGCCCCAGCATTTT.